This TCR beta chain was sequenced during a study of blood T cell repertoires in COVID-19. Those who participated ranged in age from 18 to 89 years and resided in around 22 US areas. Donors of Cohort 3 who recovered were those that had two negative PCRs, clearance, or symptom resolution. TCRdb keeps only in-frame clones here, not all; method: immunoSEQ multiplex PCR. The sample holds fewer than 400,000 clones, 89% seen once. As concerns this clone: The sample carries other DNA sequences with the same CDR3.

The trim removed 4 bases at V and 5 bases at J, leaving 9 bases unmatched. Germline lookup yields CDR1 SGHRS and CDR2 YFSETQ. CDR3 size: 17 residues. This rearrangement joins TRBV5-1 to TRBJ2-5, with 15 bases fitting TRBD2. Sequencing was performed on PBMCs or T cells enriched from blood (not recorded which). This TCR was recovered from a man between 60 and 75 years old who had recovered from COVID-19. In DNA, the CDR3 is TGCGCCAGCAGCCCCGGACTAGCGGGAGGGCCCGGTGAGACCCAGTACTTC. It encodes CASSPGLAGGPGETQYF.